This TCR beta chain was recovered during a study of blood T cell repertoires in COVID-19. Trimming took off 3 bases at V and 0 bases at J, with 9 bases between the two ends. The germline CDR1 and CDR2 sequences are LNHDA and SQIVND (reference sequence). CDR3 length equals 15 residues. Profiling relied on immunoSEQ multiplex PCR, and the TCRdb table lists in-frame clones only, not all of them. This repertoire shows about 280,000 clones, about nine tenths found once; its top ten account for 1.9%. The chain employs TRBV19 and TRBJ1-5, with no clear D. Sequencing was performed on PBMCs or T cells enriched from blood (not recorded which). The sequence was collected from an older woman who had recovered from COVID-19. The CDR3 nucleotides are TGTGCCAGTAGTATGTCCAGACATAGCAATCAGCCCCAGCATTTT. It codes for CASSMSRHSNQPQHF.